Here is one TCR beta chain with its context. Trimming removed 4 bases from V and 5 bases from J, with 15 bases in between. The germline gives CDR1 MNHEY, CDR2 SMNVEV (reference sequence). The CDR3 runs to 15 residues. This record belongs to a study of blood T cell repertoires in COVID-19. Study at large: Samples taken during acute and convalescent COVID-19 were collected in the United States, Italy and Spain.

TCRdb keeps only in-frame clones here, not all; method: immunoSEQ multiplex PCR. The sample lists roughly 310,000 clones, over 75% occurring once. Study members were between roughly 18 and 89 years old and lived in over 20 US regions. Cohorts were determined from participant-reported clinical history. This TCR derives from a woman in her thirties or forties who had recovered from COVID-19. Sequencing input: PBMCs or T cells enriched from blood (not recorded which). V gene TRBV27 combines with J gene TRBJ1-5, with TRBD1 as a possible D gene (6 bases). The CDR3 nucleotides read TGTGCCAGCAGTTCACAGGATGGGGGCTATCAGCCCCAGCATTTT. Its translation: CASSSQDGGYQPQHF.